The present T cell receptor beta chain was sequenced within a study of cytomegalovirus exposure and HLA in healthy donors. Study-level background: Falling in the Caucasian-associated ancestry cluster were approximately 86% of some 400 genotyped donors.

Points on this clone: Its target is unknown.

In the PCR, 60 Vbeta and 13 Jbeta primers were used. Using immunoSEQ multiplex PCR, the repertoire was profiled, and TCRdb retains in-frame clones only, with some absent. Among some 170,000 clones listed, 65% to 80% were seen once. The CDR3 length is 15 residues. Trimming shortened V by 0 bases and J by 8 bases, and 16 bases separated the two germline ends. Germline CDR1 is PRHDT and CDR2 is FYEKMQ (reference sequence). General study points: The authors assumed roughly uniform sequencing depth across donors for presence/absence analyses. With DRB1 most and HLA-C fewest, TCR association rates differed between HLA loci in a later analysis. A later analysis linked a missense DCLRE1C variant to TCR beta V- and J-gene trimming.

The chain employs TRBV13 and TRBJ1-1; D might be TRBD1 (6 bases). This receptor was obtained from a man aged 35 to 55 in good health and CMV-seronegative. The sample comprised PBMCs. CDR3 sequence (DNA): TGTGCCAGCAGCTTAGGGGGAACCGGGGGGGCAGAAGCTTTCTTT. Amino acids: CASSLGGTGGAEAFF.